The 5 T cell receptor beta chains given below trace back to one sample, sequenced in a study of blood T cell repertoires in COVID-19. Repertoires were generated with immunoSEQ multiplex PCR, while TCRdb's copy carries only in-frame clones and drops some. This table holds about 52,000 clones, over 75% found once. Sequenced material: peripheral blood. These TCRs come from a man between 65 and 79 years old with acute or convalescent COVID-19.

CDR3 in amino acids: CASSLAAGSAGELFF. The CDR3 DNA sequence: TGCGCCAGCAGCTTGGCGGCCGGGAGCGCCGGGGAGCTGTTTTTT. The V and J genes are TRBV5-1 and TRBJ2-2; D might be TRBD2 (6 bases). CDR1 is SGHRS, CDR2 YFSETQ, per germline. Trimming shortened V by 0 bases and J by 6 bases, and 12 bases separated the two germline ends. This CDR3 spans 15 amino acids.

V and J are TRBV7-8 and TRBJ1-2; D not certain. V lost 5 bases and J lost 4, with 8 bases in between. This CDR3 comprises 12 residues. Per the germline V gene, CDR1 is SGHVS and CDR2 is FQNEAQ. In DNA, the CDR3 is TGTGCCAGCAGCCCTTATCGCTATGGCTACACCTTC. It encodes CASSPYRYGYTF.

The V gene is TRBV13, the J gene TRBJ1-1; no firm D call. V was trimmed by 3 bases and J by 7 bases, leaving 9 bases between them. The CDR3 is 12 amino acids. Germline CDR1 is PRHDT and CDR2 is FYEKMQ (reference sequence). The CDR3 is CASSLGGFEAFF. DNA for the CDR3: TGTGCCAGCAGCTTGGGAGGGTTTGAAGCTTTCTTT.

This rearrangement joins TRBV11-2 to TRBJ1-5; 7 positions match TRBD1. The CDR3 length is 16 residues. J lost 3 bases, V lost 0 bases, and 5 bases had no gene match. Germline loops: CDR1 SGHAT, CDR2 FQNNGV. The CDR3 DNA reads as TGTGCCAGCAGCTTAGAGCTCGGACAGGTCAATCAGCCCCAGCATTTT. It yields the protein CASSLELGQVNQPQHF.

The table lists this clone with a count of one. The chain has TRBV5-1 and TRBJ2-1; a possible D gene is TRBD2 (5 bases). There are 14 residues in the CDR3. Trimming shortened V by 1 base and J by 8 bases, and 13 bases separated the two germline ends. Germline V CDR1 and CDR2: SGHRS, YFSETQ. This chain's CDR3 is CASSLPKGSHEQFF. CDR3 sequence (DNA): TGCGCCAGCAGCTTGCCAAAAGGGAGCCATGAGCAGTTCTTC.